This TCR beta chain was sequenced in a study of blood T cells in healthy people across ages. With a J-beta primer mix and a sample-barcoded 5' primer, a second PCR ran roughly 6 to 11 cycles. TCRdb reprocessed the 5' RACE reads with MiXCR, giving one entry per CDR3 protein. The sample contains approximately 1.5 million distinct CDR3 sequences, roughly 32% of which appear only once. Findings and caveats of the study: Calculation of diversity from one million T cells yielded estimates considered to be underestimates.

The CDR3 is made up of 14 amino acids. The V end lost 0 bases, the J end lost 7 bases, and 11 bases lay between the germline ends. In germline, CDR1 is SGDLS, CDR2 YYNGEE. To note about this clonotype: Its target is not known.

The V and J genes are TRBV9 and TRBJ2-1; perhaps TRBD2 as D (6 bases). The source is a woman aged 25 to 39 in good health. Input material: blood. The CDR3 protein is CASSVGTTENEQFF. CDR3 DNA sequence: TGTGCCAGCAGCGTAGGGACTACTGAGAATGAGCAGTTCTTC.